This T cell receptor beta chain derives from a study of T-cell reconstitution after alpha-beta-depleted transplantation in children. Study outcomes and limitations: When one year had passed after transplant, most T-cell counts and diversity came from newly produced T cells. Reportedly, roughly two months post-transplant, alpha-beta T cells arose from several hundred expanded graft clones.

The V and J ends lost 1 base and 5 bases, in that order; junction bases with no gene match: 8. CDR3 size: 16 residues. Germline V gives CDR1 LGHDT, CDR2 YNNKEL (reference sequence). A word on this clonotype: Its antigen is still unknown.

It was with unique molecular identifiers that the TCRbeta library was prepared. In TCRdb, the PCR reads were re-called with MiXCR into one record per CDR3 protein. This sample carries 440,000 or so distinct CDR3 sequences, approximately 42% of them seen once, and the ten largest clones take 25% to 30%. This receptor was identified in a girl aged 2 to 9 with aplastic anemia, due to receive a stem cell transplant. The chain couples TRBV3-1 to TRBJ1-5, with 7 bases identical to TRBD1. The sample was PBMCs, taken before TCRalphabeta/CD19-depleted stem cell transplant. In nucleotides, the CDR3 is TGTGCCAGCAGCCAAGGTAGGGGGCGCGGGCATCAGCCCCAGCATTTT. Translation: CASSQGRGRGHQPQHF.